The text below deals with one T cell receptor (beta chain). The sample has other DNA sequences that encode this CDR3 too. Profiling relied on immunoSEQ multiplex PCR, and the TCRdb table lists in-frame clones only, not all of them. The sample lists over 75,000 clones; around 85% were seen once. This sample was included in a study of cytomegalovirus exposure and HLA in healthy donors. Sequencing was carried out using PBMCs. The source is a man aged 18 to 35 in good health and CMV-seropositive.

CDR3 sequence reads: CASSLGQGVSYEQYF. Written as DNA, the CDR3 is TGTGCCAGCAGTTTAGGTCAGGGGGTCTCTTACGAGCAGTACTTC. J is TRBJ2-7 and V is TRBV28; 7 bases align to TRBD1. Losses at the gene ends were 2 bases for V and 4 bases for J; bases not matched to a gene: 8. Germline assignment: CDR1 MDHEN and CDR2 SYDVKM. The CDR3 is 15 residues long.